This T cell receptor (beta chain) is drawn from a study of blood T cell repertoires in COVID-19. Assay used: immunoSEQ multiplex PCR; TCRdb lists only in-frame clones, some missing. The sample has some 100,000 clones, almost 95% seen once. This clone was seen a single time. The CDR3 consists of 16 residues. With V trimmed by 4 bases and J by 6 bases, 12 bases remained unmatched. Germline V lookup: CDR1 SGHNT, CDR2 YYREEE (reference sequence). The sample consisted of peripheral blood. This chain connects TRBV5-4 to TRBJ2-1, with 8 bases aligning to TRBD2. The clonotype originates from a man in his forties or fifties with active COVID-19. The CDR3 is CASSAGGLAGSNEQFF. CDR3 bases: TGTGCCAGCAGCGCTGGGGGATTAGCGGGGTCCAATGAGCAGTTCTTC.